This is a list of T cell receptor beta chains from one sample in a study of cytomegalovirus exposure and HLA in healthy donors. TCRdb's table, derived via immunoSEQ multiplex PCR, lists solely in-frame clones and lacks some. The table lists about 240,000 clones, about 86% of them singletons, with 0.95% to 1.5% in the top ten. The sequenced material came from PBMCs. The receptors here all came from a woman aged 25 to 45 in good health and CMV-seropositive. Each CDR3 is given with its conserved first and last residue. The D gene is left open where the match is weak. Size values are once, few and many counts, or a class for expanded clones, and some rows have none.

TRBV27	TRBJ2-7	-	-	TGTGCCAGCAGTTTGGGGGAGGACTACGAGCAGTACTTC	CASSLGEDYEQYF
TRBV7-9	TRBJ2-7	-	-	TGTGCCAGCAGCTTCCGGGAGGGGGCGGGAGGCTACGAGCAGTACTTC	CASSFREGAGGYEQYF
TRBV6-5	TRBJ1-2	-	-	TGTGCCAGCAGTTACTCGACAGGCCTTGGCTACACCTTC	CASSYSTGLGYTF
TRBV6-1	TRBJ1-5	TRBD1	-	TGTGCCAGCAGTGCAGATCTCCCGGGACAGGGGGCCGGAAATCAGCCCCAGCATTTT	CASSADLPGQGAGNQPQHF
TRBV7-9	TRBJ2-5	TRBD2	-	TGTGCCAGCACCCGCTCCCTAGCGGGAGGAGAGACCCAGTACTTC	CASTRSLAGGETQYF
TRBV11-3	TRBJ2-3	TRBD2	-	TGTGCCAGCAGTCGGGAGGGCGCAACTAAATCCACAGATACGCAGTATTTT	CASSREGATKSTDTQYF
TRBV25-1	TRBJ2-7	TRBD1	-	TGTGCCAGCTCTCGACCGGGACAGTCCTACGAGCAGTACTTC	CASSRPGQSYEQYF
TRBV5-6	TRBJ2-7	TRBD1	-	TGTGCCAGCAGCCGAGGACAGGGTGGGTACGAGCAGTACTTC	CASSRGQGGYEQYF
TRBV7-3	TRBJ2-1	TRBD2	few	TGTGCCAGCAGCCGCGACAGCGGGAGCGCCTACAATGAGCAGTTCTTC	CASSRDSGSAYNEQFF
TRBV10-1	TRBJ2-7	TRBD2	-	TGCGCCAGCAGTGAGACTAGCGGGAGTAGCGTATACGAGCAGTACTTC	CASSETSGSSVYEQYF
TRBV5-1	TRBJ2-2	TRBD2	-	TGCGCCAGCAGCCGGCGGGGAGGGTTGAACACCGGGGAGCTGTTTTTT	CASSRRGGLNTGELFF
TRBV6-6	TRBJ1-1	TRBD1	-	TGTGCCAGCAGTTACCCCGGACAGGCTGTTGAAGCTTTCTTT	CASSYPGQAVEAFF
TRBV10-1	TRBJ2-1	TRBD2	-	TGCGCCAGCAGTCTAGGACTAGCGGGTGATAGCTACAATGAGCAGTTCTTC	CASSLGLAGDSYNEQFF
TRBV28	TRBJ1-5	-	-	TGTGCCAGCAGCTTAGACGGGGGGCAGCCCCAGCATTTT	CASSLDGGQPQHF
TRBV10-3	TRBJ1-2	-	few	TGTGCCATCAGTGGGGTGGAGGAGGGGATCTATGGCTACACCTTC	CAISGVEEGIYGYTF
TRBV6-5	TRBJ1-5	TRBD1	few	TGTGCCAGCAGCTCGGACAGGGTTCAGCCCCAGCATTTT	CASSSDRVQPQHF
TRBV7-6	TRBJ1-3	-	-	TGTGCCAGCAGCTCCCGGGGGACGGACTCTGGAAACACCATATATTTT	CASSSRGTDSGNTIYF
TRBV2	TRBJ1-1	-	-	TGTGCCAGCAGTGAGGGGCTTAACACTGAAGCTTTCTTT	CASSEGLNTEAFF
TRBV4-1	TRBJ2-1	-	-	TGCGCCAGCAGCCAAGTGAAGCCCGCGGATCATGAGCAGTTCTTC	CASSQVKPADHEQFF
TRBV19	TRBJ2-1	TRBD2	-	TGTGCCAGTAGTACGACTAGCGGGAGGCTTGAGCAGTTCTTC	CASSTTSGRLEQFF
TRBV28	TRBJ1-2	TRBD1	-	TGTGCCAGCAGTTTAAGACAGGGGGCGGGTGGCTACACCTTC	CASSLRQGAGGYTF
TRBV4-2	TRBJ2-3	-	-	TGTGCCAGCAGCCAAGAGGGGCGGGCCGAAGGGGGTACTAGCACAGATACGCAGTATTTT	CASSQEGRAEGGTSTDTQYF
TRBV29-1	TRBJ2-7	-	-	TGCAGCGTTGGTGGCAGGCTCTCCTACGAGCAGTACTTC	CSVGGRLSYEQYF
TRBV19	TRBJ2-7	TRBD2	-	TGTGCCAGTAGTGAAGGACCGGGAGGAGAGCAGTACTTC	CASSEGPGGEQYF
TRBV25-1	TRBJ1-2	-	few	TGTGCCAGCAGTGACCTCCCGACAGTCTATGGCTACACCTTC	CASSDLPTVYGYTF
TRBV12-5	TRBJ2-1	TRBD1	-	TGTGCTAGTGGCTCGGGACAGGGCGATAACAATGAGCAGTTCTTC	CASGSGQGDNNEQFF
TRBV6-5	TRBJ1-1	-	few	TGTGCCAGCAGTTACTCGCAGGTACCCAACACTGAAGCTTTCTTT	CASSYSQVPNTEAFF
TRBV10-3	TRBJ2-5	TRBD1	-	TGTGCCATCAGTGGACAGGGCGTTGAGACCCAGTACTTC	CAISGQGVETQYF
TRBV5-6	TRBJ2-3	-	-	TGTGCCAGCAGCTTTACGGGGAGCGGAGATACGCAGTATTTT	CASSFTGSGDTQYF
TRBV25-1	TRBJ2-7	-	-	TGTGCCAGCAGTGGATACCAGGGATACGAGCAGTACTTC	CASSGYQGYEQYF
TRBV7-9	TRBJ2-7	-	-	TGTGCCAGCGCTTGGGGCGAGTCCTCCTACGAGCAGTACTTC	CASAWGESSYEQYF
TRBV5-1	TRBJ2-7	-	-	TGCGCCAGCAGCTTGGCAGGGGTCCCGGAGCAGTACTTC	CASSLAGVPEQYF
TRBV19	TRBJ1-5	-	-	TGTGCCAGTAGTGGGTCAGGGCGAGCTCAGCCCCAGCATTTT	CASSGSGRAQPQHF
TRBV2	TRBJ2-7	-	-	TGTGCCAGCAGCAAAACTACAGGGACCTCCTACGAGCAGTACTTC	CASSKTTGTSYEQYF
TRBV5-1	TRBJ2-5	TRBD1	once	TGCGCCAGCAGCCGGACAGGGTACCAAGAGACCCAGTACTTC	CASSRTGYQETQYF
TRBV27	TRBJ2-2	-	-	TGTGCCAGCAGTTTTCCGGCCGGGGAGCTGTTTTTT	CASSFPAGELFF
TRBV11-3	TRBJ2-7	TRBD2	-	TGTGCCAGCAGCTTACGCTTTTCGACTAGCGGGGCCTACGAGCAGTACTTC	CASSLRFSTSGAYEQYF
TRBV2	TRBJ1-2	-	-	TGTGCCAGCAGTGAAGAGGGCGGGGGATACTATGGCTACACCTTC	CASSEEGGGYYGYTF
TRBV19	TRBJ1-2	TRBD1	-	TGTGCCAGTAGTCTTCCTTCGGACAGGGTTTATTTC	CASSLPSDRVYF
TRBV19	TRBJ2-5	-	-	TGTGCCAGTAGTATCCCGTCGGGCAGGGCCCTCCAAGAGACCCAGTACTTC	CASSIPSGRALQETQYF
TRBV2	TRBJ2-1	-	-	TGTGCCAGTTGCCCAGGGGCCTCCTACAATGAGCAGTTCTTC	CASCPGASYNEQFF
TRBV6-6	TRBJ1-2	-	-	TGTGCCAGCAGTTACTCGTTAGGACAGAGAAACTATGGCTACACCTTC	CASSYSLGQRNYGYTF
TRBV15	TRBJ2-3	TRBD2	-	TGTGCCACCAGCAGAGGTACTCGGACTAGCGGCACAGATACGCAGTATTTT	CATSRGTRTSGTDTQYF
TRBV5-1	TRBJ2-5	-	-	TGCGCCAGCAGCGCTGAACCACGAGGAGAGACCCAGTACTTC	CASSAEPRGETQYF
TRBV6-1	TRBJ2-3	-	-	TGTGCCAGCAGTGTAGGGCTAAGAGGGACAGATACGCAGTATTTT	CASSVGLRGTDTQYF
TRBV6-6	TRBJ2-7	-	few	TGTGCCAGCAAGGGACAAGCCACCTACGAGCAGTACTTC	CASKGQATYEQYF
TRBV19	TRBJ1-1	-	-	TGTGCCAGTAACGACAGAGAGGACACTGAAGCTTTCTTT	CASNDREDTEAFF
TRBV19	TRBJ2-7	-	-	TGTGCCACCAGGACACCTACCTACGAGCAGTACTTC	CATRTPTYEQYF